Included here is one T cell receptor beta chain sequence, with context. Its antigen is not identified. This sample stems from a study of Graves' ophthalmopathy and Graves' hyperthyroidism. Germline-derived CDR1 and CDR2 are LNHDA and SQIVND (reference sequence). This CDR3 comprises 14 residues. V shed 5 bases and J shed 7 bases, with 17 bases lying between them. Amplifying from RNA transcripts, the study obtained TCR beta CDR3 regions. RT-PCR was first run with HTBI primers, then multiplex PCR in a second round. TCRdb redid the calling of the multiplex PCR reads with MiXCR, one entry per CDR3 protein. The table includes hundreds of thousands of distinct CDR3 sequences, about 38% detected once. Study findings and constraints: In predicting ophthalmopathy progression, the model reached approximately 71% sensitivity and under 75% specificity. Built on 13 signatures, a model told ophthalmopathy apart from stable hyperthyroidism with about 85% sensitivity and 81.08% specificity.

Sequenced input: peripheral blood. The chain joins TRBV19 to TRBJ1-1, with a weak D call TRBD1 (5 bases). This TCR derives from an adult man with Graves' ophthalmopathy. CDR3 sequence reads: CASSGGSADNEAFF. CDR3 nucleotides: TGTGCCAGTAGTGGGGGATCGGCGGACAATGAAGCTTTCTTT.